Following are 13 T cell receptor beta chains from one sample sequenced in a study of CD8 T cells in Susac syndrome. An amount of RNA that ranged from roughly 0.5 to 1 ug was reverse transcribed with random hexamers. MiXCR was run by TCRdb on the immunoSEQ multiplex PCR reads, yielding one entry per CDR3 protein. The sample carries about 120,000 distinct CDR3 sequences, around 94% recorded once. The sample taken for sequencing was CD4+ T cells from PBMCs. The receptor set was obtained from a human donor in good health.

This sequence joins TRBV3-1 and TRBJ1-1, with D unclear. Germline CDR1 LGHDT, CDR2 YNNKEL (reference sequence). The CDR3 spans 17 residues. Trimming removed 0 bases from V and 4 bases from J, with 18 bases in between. The CDR3 DNA sequence: TGTGCCAGCAGCCAAGAACGAGACTCCTGGGAGGGCACTGAAGCTTTCTTT. This translates into CASSQERDSWEGTEAFF.

The V and J genes are TRBV6-2 or TRBV6-3 and TRBJ1-3; possibly TRBD1 for D (6 bases). This CDR3 is built from 15 residues. V was trimmed by 6 bases and J by 0 bases, leaving 12 bases between them. Per germline, CDR1 MNHEY and CDR2 SVGEGT. CDR3 amino acids: CASSDMDSSGNTIYF. In DNA, the CDR3 is TGTGCCAGCAGCGACATGGACAGCTCTGGAAACACCATATATTTT.

The chain links TRBV5-1 to TRBJ2-7; D gene uncertain. CDR1 and CDR2 (germline): SGHRS, YFSETQ. This CDR3 contains 13 residues. Trimming removed 4 bases from V and 6 bases from J, with 14 bases in between. The CDR3 nucleotides read TGCGCCAGCAGCCCGTATCCTTACGCCGAGCAGTACTTC. Translation gives CASSPYPYAEQYF. Filled out from reference TRBV5-1 and TRBJ2-7, the complete variable domain reads KAGVTQTPRYLIKTRGQQVTLSCSPISGHRSVSWYQQTPGQGLQFLFEYFSETQRNKGNFPGRFSGRQFSNSRSEMNVSTLELGDSALYLCASSPYPYAEQYFGPGTRLTVT.

This rearrangement joins TRBV5-6 to TRBJ2-5; 11 nucleotides match TRBD2. The CDR3 covers 15 residues. The germline V gene has CDR1 SGHDT and CDR2 YYEEEE. V was pared by 1 base and J by 4 bases, with 3 bases of the junction left unmatched. CDR3 protein: CASSLFLAGGETQYF. The CDR3 DNA is TGTGCCAGCAGCTTGTTTCTAGCGGGAGGAGAGACCCAGTACTTC.

The genes are TRBV27 and TRBJ1-6, with D perhaps matching TRBD1 (6 bases). This CDR3 is built from 15 residues. Trimming left V 6 bases short and J 8 bases short, with 17 bases between. The V gene's germline CDR1 is MNHEY and CDR2 SMNVEV (reference sequence). DNA of the CDR3: TGTGCCAGCAGCCCCCGGGGGGCAAGGGATTCACCCCTCCACTTT. Amino acids: CASSPRGARDSPLHF.

The V gene is TRBV20-1, the J gene TRBJ2-1, with a possible D match to TRBD2 (5 bases). CDR1 DFQATT and CDR2 SNEGSKA come from the germline V gene (reference sequence). Trimming pared 2 bases from V and 9 bases from J, leaving 14 bases between. The CDR3 runs to 13 residues. The DNA of the CDR3 is TGCAGTGCTAGAAATCCCGGGAAGAGTGAGCAGTTCTTC. It encodes CSARNPGKSEQFF.

This chain links TRBV6-2 or TRBV6-3 with TRBJ2-3; 9 bases match TRBD2. From germline, CDR1 is MNHEY and CDR2 SVGEGT. J gave up 0 bases and V 7 bases, and 11 bases lay outside the gene matches. This CDR3 is built from 17 residues. DNA for the CDR3: TGTGCCAGCAATCCTATCCTCGGACTAGCGAGCACAGATACGCAGTATTTT. Its protein is CASNPILGLASTDTQYF.

This clonotype was found a few times. J is TRBJ1-1 and V is TRBV2; D unresolved. The CDR3 is 13 amino acids. Per the germline V gene, CDR1 is SNHLY and CDR2 is FYNNEI. Trimming took 5 bases from V and 1 from J, leaving 8 bases between them. The CDR3 sequence: CASSRLENTEAFF. CDR3 DNA sequence: TGTGCCAGCAGTCGACTGGAGAACACTGAAGCTTTCTTT.

This chain links TRBV30 with TRBJ1-4; the D is unclear. Trimming cost V 1 base and J 7 bases, with 10 bases left between them. The germline CDR1 and CDR2 sequences are GTSNPN and SVGIG (reference sequence). CDR3 length: 13 residues. CDR3 protein: CAWSEISGEKLFF. CDR3 nucleotides: TGTGCCTGGAGTGAAATTAGCGGTGAAAAACTGTTTTTT.

CDR3 loop: CASSHDMYTEAFF. CDR3 bases: TGTGCCAGCAGTCACGACATGTACACTGAAGCTTTCTTT. V gene TRBV6-5 combines with J gene TRBJ1-1; D not resolved. Germline V gene data show CDR1 as MNHEY and CDR2 as SVGAGI. V was shortened by 5 bases and J by 3 bases, with 10 bases between the two germline ends. The CDR3 has 13 residues.

This clonotype was seen just once. Here the CDR3 omits its conserved ending phenylalanine or tryptophan, so a read error is the likely source. This chain connects TRBV2 to TRBJ2-7; D gene unclear. Per the germline V gene, CDR1 is SNHLY and CDR2 is FYNNEI. The length of the CDR3 is 14 residues. The V and J ends lost 3 bases and 2 bases respectively, with 11 bases between them. CDR3 protein: CASSDGFSTYEQYL. Written as DNA, the CDR3 is TGTGCCAGCAGTGATGGGTTTTCTACCTACGAGCAGTACCTC.

CDR3 loop: CASSPGQFNTEAFF. The CDR3 DNA reads TGTGCCAGTAGTCCGGGACAGTTCAACACTGAAGCTTTCTTT. V and J are TRBV19 and TRBJ1-1, with 7 nucleotides matching TRBD1. V dropped 5 bases and J dropped 2; count of bases not matched to a gene: 5. The germline V gene has CDR1 LNHDA and CDR2 SQIVND (reference sequence). The CDR3 totals 14 residues. The full variable domain, rest sourced from reference TRBV19 and TRBJ1-1, is DGGITQSPKYLFRKEGQNVTLSCEQNLNHDAMYWYRQDPGQGLRLIYYSQIVNDFQKGDIAEGYSVSREKKESFPLTVTSAQKNPTAFYLCASSPGQFNTEAFFGQGTRLTVV.

The V call is TRBV7-9, the J call TRBJ1-1; the D is unclear. V lost 5 bases to trimming and J lost 7 bases, with 8 bases between them. CDR1 and CDR2 from the germline V gene are SEHNR and FQNEAQ (reference sequence). CDR3 length: 11 amino acids. In DNA, the CDR3 is TGTGCCAGCAGCCCTCTAATTGAAGCTTTCTTT. Translated: CASSPLIEAFF.